The 19 T cell receptor beta chains below all came from one sample that was sequenced in a study of T-cell memory formation after mild COVID-19. Using its own MiXCR run on the 5' RACE reads, TCRdb lists one record per CDR3 protein. This table has fewer than 350,000 distinct CDR3 sequences, about 13% appearing once. Sample: PBMCs or a T cell subset sorted from them (not recorded which). The receptors were gathered from a man aged 18-30 years who had mild COVID-19 (a few samples of this study predate the infection). Cell type and time point are not known.

The chain is built from TRBV6-6 and TRBJ2-3, with 16 bases matching TRBD2. Germline values: CDR1 MNHNY, CDR2 SVGAGI (reference sequence). V trimming: 9 bases; J trimming: 2 bases; junction bases outside the gene matches: 8. This CDR3 comprises 17 residues. This chain's CDR3 is CASGTGTSGGDTDTQYF. In DNA, the CDR3 is TGTGCCAGTGGGACGGGGACTAGCGGGGGGGACACAGATACGCAGTATTTT.

This chain links TRBV7-6 with TRBJ2-1; D remains ambiguous. In germline, CDR1 is SGHVS, CDR2 FNYEAQ. Trimming took 2 bases from V and 7 from J, leaving 6 bases between them. This CDR3 contains 12 residues. CDR3: CASSLTLNEQFF. The CDR3, as DNA: TGTGCCAGCAGCTTAACACTAAATGAGCAGTTCTTC.

In this sample, this clonotype turned up a few times. V usage is TRBV14 and J usage is TRBJ2-3; TRBD1 matches at 9 bases. This CDR3 has 17 residues. Trimming took 4 bases from V and 6 from J; bases not matched to a gene: 14. Germline V gives CDR1 SGHDN, CDR2 FVKESK. The CDR3 DNA reads TGTGCCAGCAGCCTAGATTCCGGGACAGGGAAAAGGGATACGCAGTATTTT. Translation: CASSLDSGTGKRDTQYF.

The V call is TRBV5-1, the J call TRBJ1-5; D might be TRBD1 (6 bases). Per the germline V gene, CDR1 is SGHRS and CDR2 is YFSETQ. This CDR3 region has 16 residues. V lost 0 bases to trimming and J lost 2 bases, with 12 bases between them. The CDR3 reads CASSLVGGNGNQPQHF. As DNA, the CDR3 is TGCGCCAGCAGCTTGGTAGGGGGAAACGGCAATCAGCCCCAGCATTTT.

The J gene is TRBJ1-2, the V gene TRBV4-2; no clear D. Trimming pared 0 bases from V and 4 bases from J, leaving 9 bases between. The CDR3 has 14 amino acids. Germline-derived CDR1 and CDR2 are LGHNA and YNFKEQ. The CDR3 reads CASSQDASGYGYTF. Here the CDR3 DNA reads TGTGCCAGCAGCCAAGATGCGAGTGGCTATGGCTACACCTTC.

The chain carries TRBV20-1 and TRBJ1-5; D not certain. Germline V CDR1 and CDR2: DFQATT, SNEGSKA (reference sequence). V shed 5 bases and J shed 4 bases, with 15 bases lying between them. This CDR3 has 14 amino acids. The CDR3 coding sequence is TGCAGTGCTCCCCCACCTGGATTTAATCAGCCCCAGCATTTT. Translating it yields CSAPPPGFNQPQHF.

The rearrangement links TRBV27 to TRBJ2-5, with 11 bases that match TRBD1. V trimming: 8 bases; J trimming: 2 bases; junction bases outside the gene matches: 13. Per germline, CDR1 MNHEY and CDR2 SMNVEV (reference sequence). CDR3 size: 17 residues. CDR3 in amino acids: CASHPGTGGVEQETQYF. Here the CDR3 DNA reads TGTGCCAGCCATCCCGGGACAGGGGGGGTTGAGCAAGAGACCCAGTACTTC.

There are a few counts of this clonotype. The junction shows a germline mismatch at one end, possibly a read error. The CDR3 region is CASSTGTGECF. The CDR3 DNA reads as TGTGCCAGCAGCACCGGGACAGGGGAGTGTTTT. The J gene is TRBJ2-3, the V gene TRBV12-3 or TRBV12-4, with 10 bases that match TRBD1. CDR3 length equals 11 residues.

The V gene is TRBV7-9, the J gene TRBJ2-5; D remains ambiguous. The CDR3 contains 14 residues. The germline V and J ends were trimmed by 8 bases and 0 bases, with 13 bases remaining between them. In germline, CDR1 is SEHNR, CDR2 FQNEAQ (reference sequence). The CDR3 sequence: CASLGWSNQETQYF. The DNA of the CDR3 is TGTGCCAGCTTGGGCTGGAGTAACCAAGAGACCCAGTACTTC. The full variable domain, completed using reference TRBV7-9 and TRBJ2-5, is DTGVSQNPRHKITKRGQNVTFRCDPISEHNRLYWYRQTLGQGPEFLTYFQNEAQLEKSRLLSDRFSAERPKGSFSTLEIQRTEQGDSAMYLCASLGWSNQETQYFGPGTRLLVL.

The genes are TRBV6-6 and TRBJ1-6; D remains ambiguous. CDR1 MNHNY and CDR2 SVGAGI come from the germline V gene (reference sequence). V was pared by 2 bases and J by 7 bases, with 6 bases between. The CDR3 sequence is 13 residues long. CDR3 amino acids: CASSYIENSPLHF. DNA of the CDR3: TGTGCCAGCAGTTACATCGAGAATTCACCCCTCCACTTT.

The CDR3 protein is CASSFAGRDLEQYV. The CDR3 coding sequence is TGTGCCAGCAGTTTTGCCGGAAGGGATTTGGAGCAGTACGTC. The V and J genes are TRBV6-2 or TRBV6-3 and TRBJ2-7; D is undetermined. V lost 4 bases and J lost 7, with 17 bases in between. Germline CDR1 is MNHEY and CDR2 is SVGEGT. This CDR3 region has 14 residues.

This clonotype appeared many times. The rearrangement links TRBV4-3 to TRBJ2-5; 12 nucleotides agree with TRBD2. This CDR3 is built from 17 residues. CDR1 is LGHNA, CDR2 YSLEER, per germline. Germline trimming cut 4 bases from V and 5 bases from J; bases unmatched to any gene: 11. CDR3 nucleotides: TGCGCCAGCAGCCGTTGGACTAGCGGGGTCGTTGGGGAGACCCAGTACTTC. This translates into CASSRWTSGVVGETQYF.

The chain recombines TRBV6-6 with TRBJ2-1; D could derive from TRBD1 or TRBD2 (6 bases each). Germline assignment: CDR1 MNHNY and CDR2 SVGAGI (reference sequence). CDR3 size: 13 residues. Trimming took 8 bases from V and 5 from J, leaving 13 bases between them. CDR3 DNA: TGTGCCAGCTGTTGGGGGGCAGACAATGAGCAGTTCTTC. This codes for CASCWGADNEQFF.

The chain is built from TRBV10-3 and TRBJ1-1; 7 bases map to TRBD1. This CDR3 is built from 14 residues. Germline V gene sequence: CDR1 ENHRY, CDR2 SYGVKD. After removal of 5 bases from V and 8 bases from J, the junction contained 11 bases not matched to a gene. CDR3: CAISRDSRSSEAFF. For the CDR3, the DNA is TGTGCCATCAGTAGGGACAGTAGGAGTTCGGAAGCTTTCTTT.

In its sample, this clonotype was seen a few times. V is TRBV20-1 and J is TRBJ2-1, with 9 bases that match TRBD2. The J segment lost 6 bases and the V segment lost 6 bases, leaving 9 bases of the junction unmatched. CDR3 size: 14 residues. The V gene's germline CDR1 is DFQATT and CDR2 SNEGSKA (reference sequence). CDR3 in amino acids: CSAATGLAPNEQFF. CDR3 bases: TGCAGTGCAGCAACGGGACTAGCACCCAATGAGCAGTTCTTC.

V is TRBV5-4 and J is TRBJ2-3; 7 nucleotides align to TRBD2. Germline loops: CDR1 SGHNT, CDR2 YYREEE (reference sequence). The junction had 11 bases not matched to a gene; V was cut back by 4 bases and J by 0 bases. CDR3 length equals 17 residues. DNA of the CDR3: TGTGCCAGCAGCGTTGGGGGAGCGGGGTCTAGCACAGATACGCAGTATTTT. It is translated as CASSVGGAGSSTDTQYF.

The chain has TRBV18 and TRBJ1-2; TRBD1 matches 9 bases. From germline, CDR1 is KGHSH and CDR2 LQKENI. The CDR3 totals 15 residues. Trimming took 5 bases from V and 4 from J; bases not matched to a gene: 8. CDR3 residues: CASSEGQGSGYGYTF. CDR3 in DNA: TGTGCCAGCTCAGAAGGACAGGGGTCGGGCTATGGCTACACCTTC.

This clonotype was counted ten times or more. V usage is TRBV4-3 and J usage is TRBJ2-1; 7 bases agree with TRBD2. Germline V gene data show CDR1 as LGHNA and CDR2 as YSLEER. The trim removed 4 bases at V and 1 base at J, leaving 13 bases unmatched. The CDR3 consists of 18 residues. This chain's CDR3 is CASSRLGTGGGSYNEQFF. CDR3 sequence (DNA): TGCGCCAGCAGCCGTCTTGGTACGGGGGGTGGTTCCTACAATGAGCAGTTCTTC.

The chain has TRBV7-2 and TRBJ2-1; 8 bases fit TRBD2. The CDR3 has 15 residues. CDR1 is SGHTA and CDR2 is FQGNSA in the germline V gene. After removal of 6 bases from V and 1 base from J, the junction contained 5 bases not matched to a gene. The CDR3 sequence: CASRSGLASYNEQFF. The CDR3 DNA reads TGTGCCAGCAGGAGTGGACTAGCTTCCTACAATGAGCAGTTCTTC.